This TCR beta chain derives from a study of molecular identifiers for immune sequencing clone quantification. At least ten counts were recorded for this clonotype. Previously published methods and listed TCR primers were used for the bulk TCR libraries. TCRdb re-analysed the PCR reads in MiXCR, keeping a single row per CDR3 protein. The data contain about 100,000 distinct CDR3 sequences, around 23% of them seen just once; the ten biggest clones take up about 0.95%. There are 14 residues in the CDR3. In germline, CDR1 is LGHDT, CDR2 YNNKEL (reference sequence). The V gene lost 2 bases and the J gene lost 0 bases, with 7 bases spanning the gap. It was from around 18,000 to 910,000 sorted cells, with 10%, 30% or 50% RNA, that naive CD8 libraries came.

Input material: naive CD8+ T cells from blood, with Jurkat cell RNA spiked in. Stated subset: FACS-sorted CD8+CD4-CCR7+CD45RA+ naive T cells. The chain has TRBV3-1 and TRBJ1-1, with D perhaps TRBD1 (5 bases). The sequence derives from a human donor in good health. Some libraries in this study had Jurkat cell RNA spiked in. The CDR3 is CASSQWGMNTEAFF. The CDR3 DNA sequence: TGTGCCAGCAGCCAATGGGGCATGAACACTGAAGCTTTCTTT.